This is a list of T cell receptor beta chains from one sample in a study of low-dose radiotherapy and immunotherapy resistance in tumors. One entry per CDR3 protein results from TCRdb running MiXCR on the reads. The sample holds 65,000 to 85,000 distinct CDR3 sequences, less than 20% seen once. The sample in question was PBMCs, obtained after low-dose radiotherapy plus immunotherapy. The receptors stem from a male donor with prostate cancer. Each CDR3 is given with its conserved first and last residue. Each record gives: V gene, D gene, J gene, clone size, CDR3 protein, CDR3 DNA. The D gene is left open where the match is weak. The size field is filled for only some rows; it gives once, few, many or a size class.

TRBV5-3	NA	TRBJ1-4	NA	CASSPAAQGNEKLFFF	NA
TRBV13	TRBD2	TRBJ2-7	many	CASSVTLAGERTYEQYF	TGTGCCAGCAGCGTAACTTTAGCGGGAGAAAGGACCTACGAGCAGTACTTC
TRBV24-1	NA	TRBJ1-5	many	CATCSKDVKMGYSNQPQHF	TGTGCCACCTGTTCCAAGGACGTAAAAATGGGCTATAGCAATCAGCCCCAGCATTTT
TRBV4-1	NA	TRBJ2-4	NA	CASSQGGVVAKNIQYF	TGCGCCAGCAGCCAAGGGGGAGTGGTAGCCAAAAACATTCAGTACTTC
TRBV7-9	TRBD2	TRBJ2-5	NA	CASSPYAGGETQYF	TGTGCCAGCAGCCCCTACGCGGGGGGGGAGACCCAGTACTTC
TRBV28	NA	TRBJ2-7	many	CASLGTPLYEQYF	TGTGCCAGTCTTGGGACACCACTCTACGAGCAGTACTTC
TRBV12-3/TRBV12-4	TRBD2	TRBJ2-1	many	CASSTQGGLAGANEQFF	TGTGCCAGCAGTACTCAAGGCGGACTAGCGGGAGCCAATGAGCAGTTCTTC
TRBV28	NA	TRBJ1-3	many	CASSFPGRGNTIYF	TGTGCCAGCAGTTTCCCGGGCAGAGGAAACACCATATATTTT
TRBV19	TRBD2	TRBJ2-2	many	CASSRGTSGYTGELFF	TGTGCCAGTAGTAGGGGGACTAGCGGGTATACCGGAGAGCTGTTTTTT
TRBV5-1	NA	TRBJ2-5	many	CASSRTRGSWETQYF	TGCGCCAGCAGCCGGACTAGGGGGAGTTGGGAGACCCAGTACTTC
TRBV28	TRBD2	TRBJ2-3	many	CASRPGRGLAGYTDTQYF	TGTGCCAGCAGACCGGGACGGGGACTAGCGGGGTACACAGATACGCAGTATTTT
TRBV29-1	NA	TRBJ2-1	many	CSGGGSYNEQFF	TGCAGCGGTGGGGGCAGTTACAATGAGCAGTTCTTC
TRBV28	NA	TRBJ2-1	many	CASSFPLSPDEQFF	TGTGCCAGCAGTTTCCCCCTCTCCCCTGATGAGCAGTTCTTC
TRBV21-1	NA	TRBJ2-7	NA	CASTNQTSMYLCASSFTLSYEQYF	NA
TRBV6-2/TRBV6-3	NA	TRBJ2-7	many	CASMLRSYEQYF	TGTGCCAGCATGCTCAGGAGCTACGAGCAGTACTTC
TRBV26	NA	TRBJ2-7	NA	CASRRPYAYEPYF	TGTGCCAGCAGACGCCCTTACGCCTACGAGCCGTACTTC
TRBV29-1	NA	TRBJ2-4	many	CTLTGTKNIQYF	TGCACACTAACAGGGACCAAAAACATTCAGTACTTC
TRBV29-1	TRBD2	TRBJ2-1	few	CSVEGRGEDNEQFF	TGCAGCGTTGAGGGGCGGGGGGAGGACAATGAGCAGTTCTTC
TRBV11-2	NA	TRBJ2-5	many	CASSSRRQETQYF	TGTGCCAGCAGCTCAAGACGGCAAGAGACCCAGTACTTC
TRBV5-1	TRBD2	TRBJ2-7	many	CASSSFLAGVGEQYF	TGCGCCAGCAGCTCCTTCCTAGCGGGAGTTGGAGAGCAGTACTTC
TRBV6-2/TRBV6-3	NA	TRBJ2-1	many	CASSSDRGQFF	TGTGCCAGCAGTTCAGACCGGGGGCAGTTCTTC
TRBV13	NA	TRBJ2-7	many	CASSLRSSYEQYF	TGTGCCAGCAGCTTGCGGAGCTCCTACGAGCAGTACTTC
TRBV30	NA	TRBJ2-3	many	CAWSRGMMDTQYF	TGTGCCTGGAGCCGGGGGATGATGGATACGCAGTATTTT
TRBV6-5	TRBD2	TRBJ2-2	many	CASSYSSQRDSGMFF	TGTGCCAGCAGTTACTCGTCCCAGCGGGATAGTGGGATGTTTTTT
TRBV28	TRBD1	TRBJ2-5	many	CASSLITGVETQYF	TGTGCCAGCAGCTTAATTACAGGGGTGGAGACCCAGTACTTC
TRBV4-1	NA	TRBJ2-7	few	CAGSQVRGRAYYEQYF	TGCGCCGGCAGCCAAGTTCGTGGCAGGGCTTACTACGAGCAGTACTTC